The clone carrying this TCR beta chain was seen a handful of times. The study tagged each TCR cDNA molecule with a unique molecular identifier. TCRdb used MiXCR to reprocess the 5' RACE reads, holding one entry per CDR3 protein. The table includes roughly 21,000 distinct CDR3 sequences, under 4% detected once. This sample stems from a study of spatial heterogeneity in lung cancer. About the research overall: The count of detected beta-chain sequences consistently exceeded that of alpha-chain sequences.

The time point denotes: sample taken at primary tumor resection. Samples were obtained from some 72 donors, all untreated early-stage non-small cell lung cancer patients. The TCR was taken from a female donor with early-stage non-small cell lung cancer. Sequences were derived from PBMCs, sampled at surgery.

CDR3 sequence: CASSYRIARYEQYF. The CDR3 region has the DNA TGTGCCAGCAGTTACCGGATAGCGAGATACGAGCAGTACTTC. The chain links TRBV12-3 or TRBV12-4 to TRBJ2-7, with a weak D call TRBD2 (5 bases). Trimming took 4 bases from V and 4 from J, leaving 14 bases between them. This CDR3 comprises 14 residues.